These 2 T cell receptor beta chains were sequenced from one sample in a study of blood T cells in healthy people across ages. A second PCR, run for 7 to 11 cycles, used a sample-barcoded 5' primer plus a J-beta primer mix. In TCRdb, the 5' RACE reads were re-called with MiXCR into one record per CDR3 protein. The sample includes about 1,400,000 distinct CDR3 sequences, around 42% of them seen just once. Input material: blood. The receptors here all came from a woman between 18 and 29 years old in good health.

The V call is TRBV19, the J call TRBJ1-1; 8 bases agree with TRBD1. The length of the CDR3 is 13 residues. In germline, CDR1 is LNHDA, CDR2 SQIVND (reference sequence). With 10 bases clipped from V and 1 base from J, the junction kept 5 bases outside the gene matches. The CDR3 spells CATWTGPNTEAFF. CDR3 nucleotide sequence: TGTGCCACTTGGACAGGGCCGAACACTGAAGCTTTCTTT.

The gene calls are TRBV5-1 and TRBJ2-2, with 8 bases that match TRBD1. This CDR3 is built from 15 residues. The germline V gene encodes CDR1 SGHRS and CDR2 YFSETQ. V shed 3 bases and J 5 bases; nucleotides not matched to a gene: 6. The CDR3 sequence is CASSSTGVRTGELFF. The CDR3 DNA sequence: TGCGCCAGCAGCTCGACAGGGGTGAGAACCGGGGAGCTGTTTTTT.